These 19 T cell receptor beta chains came from one sample sequenced in a study of blood T cell repertoires in COVID-19. The table came from immunoSEQ multiplex PCR; TCRdb's copy has only in-frame clones and leaves some out. This sample has about 220,000 clones, with approximately 81% found just once. The specimen sequenced was peripheral blood. These receptors were taken from a woman aged 80 or over with acute or convalescent COVID-19.

In this sample, this clone turned up once. CDR3 amino acids: CASRWDSSYNSPLHF. The CDR3 DNA follows: TGTGCCAGCAGATGGGACAGCTCCTATAATTCACCCCTCCACTTT. V is TRBV3-1 (or the pseudogene TRBV3-2) and J is TRBJ1-6, with 7 bases that match TRBD1. Germline CDR1 LGHDT, CDR2 YNNKEL (reference sequence). The trim removed 6 bases at V and 0 bases at J, leaving 2 bases unmatched. CDR3 size: 15 residues.

There are a few counts of this clone. The chain carries TRBV21-1 and TRBJ1-1. TRBV21-1 is marked as a pseudogene. CDR3 length equals 15 residues. The CDR3 region is CASSKGWRCGTEAFF. Here the CDR3 DNA reads TGTGCCAGCAGCAAAGGGTGGCGTTGCGGGACTGAAGCTTTCTTT.

About this clone itself: This may be a read error, as it is one base from a much larger clone. The chain couples TRBV6-1 to TRBJ1-5; no clear D gene. The CDR3 is made up of 16 amino acids. Germline CDR1 reads MNHNS; CDR2 reads SASEGT. V lost 4 bases and J 2 bases, leaving 15 bases between the germline ends. The CDR3 DNA sequence: TGTGCCAGCAGTGGAGCGGCGGGCCGGGGCAATCAGCCCCAGCATTTT. As protein: CASSGAAGRGNQPQHF.

This clone was seen just once. The chain employs TRBV11-3 and TRBJ1-1; 8 bases are a match to TRBD1. The CDR3 loop spans 15 amino acids. J lost 0 bases, V lost 5 bases, and 5 bases had no gene match. CDR1 is SGHNT, CDR2 YENEEA, per germline. The CDR3 sequence is CASSRQGAVNTEAFF. The CDR3 region has the DNA TGTGCCAGCAGCCGTCAGGGGGCAGTGAACACTGAAGCTTTCTTT.

The chain combines TRBV3-1 (or the pseudogene TRBV3-2) with TRBJ1-2; D is undetermined. This CDR3 spans 13 amino acids. Germline V gene data show CDR1 as LGHDT and CDR2 as YNNKEL (reference sequence). V was clipped by 8 bases and J by 4 bases, with 14 bases between them. The CDR3 loop reads CASGIPGSYGYTF. CDR3 bases: TGTGCCAGCGGGATCCCCGGGAGCTATGGCTACACCTTC.

This clone was seen only a few times. V is TRBV19 and J is TRBJ1-2; no firm D call. CDR3 length: 14 residues. The germline CDR1 and CDR2 sequences are LNHDA and SQIVND (reference sequence). V lost 3 bases and J 8 bases, leaving 16 bases between the germline ends. DNA of the CDR3: TGTGCCAGTAGTATCAATATTGATTCGGGGGGCTACACCTTC. It translates to CASSINIDSGGYTF.

The chain couples TRBV27 to TRBJ2-5; 11 bases agree with TRBD2. Losses at the gene ends were 2 bases for V and 2 bases for J; bases not matched to a gene: 10. Germline V CDR1 and CDR2: MNHEY, SMNVEV (reference sequence). CDR3 length: 18 residues. The CDR3 reads CASSLRFGVAGGQETQYF. CDR3 nucleotide sequence: TGTGCCAGCAGTTTAAGGTTCGGGGTAGCGGGGGGGCAAGAGACCCAGTACTTC.

V and J are TRBV6-5 and TRBJ1-5, with no clear D. The V gene's germline CDR1 is MNHEY and CDR2 SVGAGI. The CDR3 spans 14 residues. V was shortened by 6 bases and J by 7 bases, with 16 bases between the two germline ends. The CDR3 DNA follows: TGTGCCAGCAGCTTGAACTTAACGCCGCAGCCCCAGCATTTT. Translation gives CASSLNLTPQPQHF.

This rearrangement joins TRBV2 to TRBJ2-7; D might be TRBD2 (6 bases). The V end lost 8 bases, the J end lost 7 bases, and 18 bases lay between the germline ends. The CDR3 runs to 13 residues. Per the germline V gene, CDR1 is SNHLY and CDR2 is FYNNEI. CDR3 bases: TGTGCCAGCTCGGGACTCGTCGTTGGAGAGCAGTACTTC. Amino acids: CASSGLVVGEQYF. Full variable domain (remainder filled in from reference TRBV2 and TRBJ2-7): EPEVTQTPSHQVTQMGQEVILRCVPISNHLYFYWYRQILGQKVEFLVSFYNNEISEKSEIFDDQFSVERPDGSNFTLKIRSTKLEDSAMYFCASSGLVVGEQYFGPGTRLTVT.

The chain uses TRBV3-1 (or the pseudogene TRBV3-2) and TRBJ1-2, with a weak D call TRBD1 (5 bases). V gave up 6 bases and J gave up 1 base, with 9 bases separating them. The CDR3 is made up of 13 amino acids. Germline V gives CDR1 LGHDT, CDR2 YNNKEL (reference sequence). CDR3 protein: CASRATVNYGYTF. The DNA for the CDR3 is TGTGCCAGCAGGGCGACAGTTAACTATGGCTACACCTTC.

The rearrangement uses TRBV6-5 and TRBJ1-3, with no clear D. V gave up 6 bases and J gave up 0 bases, with 9 bases separating them. Germline V CDR1 and CDR2: MNHEY, SVGAGI. The CDR3 covers 14 residues. CDR3 bases: TGTGCCAGCAGCCTTCTAGACTCTGGAAACACCATATATTTT. Its translation: CASSLLDSGNTIYF.

V usage is TRBV29-1 and J usage is TRBJ2-3, with 8 bases aligning to TRBD2. V shed 6 bases, J shed 0 bases, and the junction held 5 bases outside the gene matches. The germline V gene has CDR1 SQVTM and CDR2 ANQGSEA. This CDR3 spans 14 amino acids. CDR3 protein: CSVGSGASTDTQYF. CDR3 coding DNA: TGCAGCGTGGGTAGCGGGGCTAGCACAGATACGCAGTATTTT.

The V gene is TRBV18, the J gene TRBJ1-2, with unresolved D. The CDR3 spans 13 residues. Deletions cut 3 bases from V and 3 bases from J, with 8 bases between. CDR1 is KGHSH, CDR2 LQKENI, per germline. CDR3: CASSPADYYGYTF. CDR3 bases: TGTGCCAGCTCACCGGCAGACTACTATGGCTACACCTTC.

J is TRBJ1-5 and V is TRBV6-1; D gene uncertain. This CDR3 is 15 amino acids long. V was shortened by 0 bases and J by 5 bases, with 11 bases between the two germline ends. CDR1 MNHNS and CDR2 SASEGT come from the germline V gene. The CDR3 is CASSEANLVDQPQHF. The CDR3 DNA reads TGTGCCAGCAGTGAAGCAAATCTGGTAGATCAGCCCCAGCATTTT.

This chain joins TRBV12-3 or TRBV12-4 and TRBJ1-6; D unresolved. V shed 2 bases and J shed 8 bases, with 7 bases lying between them. This CDR3 spans 13 amino acids. CDR3 sequence: CASSLQRDSPLHF. CDR3 DNA: TGTGCCAGCAGTTTACAACGGGATTCACCCCTCCACTTT.

The chain couples TRBV11-3 to TRBJ2-7; a possible D gene is TRBD1 (5 bases). The CDR3 is 13 amino acids. Germline lookup yields CDR1 SGHNT and CDR2 YENEEA. Trimming took 5 bases from V and 5 from J, leaving 13 bases between them. Here the CDR3 DNA reads TGTGCCAGCAGCCCGCGGTGGGGCCACGAGCAGTACTTC. Translation: CASSPRWGHEQYF.

This chain joins TRBV28 and TRBJ1-1; no clear D. The CDR3 contains 15 residues. Germline V gives CDR1 MDHEN, CDR2 SYDVKM. With 5 bases removed from V and 3 bases from J, the gap between germline ends came to 16 bases. The CDR3 coding sequence is TGTGCCAGCAGTCCGACATCTTGGTCGGACACTGAAGCTTTCTTT. Translated, it gives CASSPTSWSDTEAFF.

The V call is TRBV19, the J call TRBJ1-1; D is possibly TRBD1 (6 bases). V was cut by 4 bases and J by 3 bases, with 9 bases left in between. CDR1 is LNHDA and CDR2 is SQIVND in the germline V gene (reference sequence). This CDR3 has 13 residues. CDR3 protein: CASSNRDYTEAFF. As DNA, the CDR3 is TGTGCCAGTAGTAACAGGGATTACACTGAAGCTTTCTTT.

V is TRBV6-1 and J is TRBJ2-1, with 14 bases lining up with TRBD2. The CDR3 spans 16 residues. CDR1 and CDR2 from the germline V gene are MNHNS and SASEGT. The V and J ends lost 0 bases and 7 bases, in that order; junction bases with no gene match: 2. The DNA of the CDR3 is TGTGCCAGCAGTGAAGCTCGGACTAGCGGGGGGAATGAGCAGTTCTTC. This translates into CASSEARTSGGNEQFF.